The T cell receptor (beta chain) described here comes from a study of identical twins. TCRdb re-called the 5' RACE reads with MiXCR, one entry per CDR3 protein. Counted here are about 720,000 distinct CDR3 sequences, 8% to 9% occurring once; the ten biggest clones make up 0.98%. This clonotype was seen repeatedly, ten times or more. The CDR3 is 13 residues long. Trimming took 8 bases from V and 1 from J, leaving 11 bases between them. The same sample was also used in a study of yellow fever vaccine responses in identical twins.

The origin of this receptor is a young woman in good health. The chain couples TRBV12-3 or TRBV12-4 to TRBJ2-5; D unclear. The material sequenced was PBMCs. The CDR3 nucleotides are TGTGCCAGCTCAGCGTGGCGCCAAGAGACCCAGTACTTC. Protein sequence: CASSAWRQETQYF.